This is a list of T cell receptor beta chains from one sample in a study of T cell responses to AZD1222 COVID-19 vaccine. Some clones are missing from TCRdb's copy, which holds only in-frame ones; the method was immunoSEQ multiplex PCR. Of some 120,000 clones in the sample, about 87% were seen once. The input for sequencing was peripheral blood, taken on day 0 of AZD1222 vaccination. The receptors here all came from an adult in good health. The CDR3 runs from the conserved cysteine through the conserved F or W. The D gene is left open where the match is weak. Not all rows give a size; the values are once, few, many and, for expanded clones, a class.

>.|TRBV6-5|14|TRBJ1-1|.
TGTGCCAGCAACGCCGGGGGGCCTATTATTGAAGCTTTCTTT
CASNAGGPIIEAFF
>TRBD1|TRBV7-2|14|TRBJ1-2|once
TGTGCCAGCACCACCGACAGGGGCAATGGTGGCTACACCTTC
CASTTDRGNGGYTF
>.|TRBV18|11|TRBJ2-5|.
TGTGCCAGCACCCGTGGAGAGACCCAGTACTTC
CASTRGETQYF
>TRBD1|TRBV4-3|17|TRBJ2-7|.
TGCGCCAGCAGCCAAGGGACAGGGACCTATTTATACGACGAGCAGTACTTC
CASSQGTGTYLYDEQYF
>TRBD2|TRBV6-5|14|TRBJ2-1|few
TGTGCCAGCACAAGGACTAGCGGGAACAATGAGCAGTTCTTC
CASTRTSGNNEQFF
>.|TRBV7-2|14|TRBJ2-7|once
TGTGCCAGCAGCTTAAGTGGGGGCTTGTACGAGCAGTACTTC
CASSLSGGLYEQYF
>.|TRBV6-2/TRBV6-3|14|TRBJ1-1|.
TGTGCCAGCAGTCCCCGCGGGGGATCCACTGAAGCTTTCTTT
CASSPRGGSTEAFF
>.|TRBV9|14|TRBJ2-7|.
TGTGCCAGCAGCCCGACAGCCTATGTCCACGAGCAGTACTTC
CASSPTAYVHEQYF
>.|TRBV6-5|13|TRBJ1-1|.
TGTGCCAGCAGTTACGAAGGGCAGGGTGGTGCTTTCTTT
CASSYEGQGGAFF
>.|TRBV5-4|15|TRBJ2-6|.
TGTGCCAGCAGCTTGGTTTTAGCCGGGGCCAACGTCCTGACTTTC
CASSLVLAGANVLTF
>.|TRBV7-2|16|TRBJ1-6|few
TGTGCCAGCAGCTTACACAGCCCCGGCCCTAATTCACCCCTCCACTTT
CASSLHSPGPNSPLHF
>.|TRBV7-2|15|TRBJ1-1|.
TGTGCCAGCAGCTTGGAAACCGCTGTGAACACTGAAGCTTTCTTT
CASSLETAVNTEAFF
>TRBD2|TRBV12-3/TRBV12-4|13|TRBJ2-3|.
TGTGCCAGCAAGCGGGGGGGCGGAGATACGCAGTATTTT
CASKRGGGDTQYF
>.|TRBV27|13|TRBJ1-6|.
TGTGCCAGCAGTCCGGGGCTAAATTCACCCCTCCACTTT
CASSPGLNSPLHF
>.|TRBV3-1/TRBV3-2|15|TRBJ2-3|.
TGTGCCAGCAGCCAAATGAGCGGGTACACAGATACGCAGTATTTT
CASSQMSGYTDTQYF
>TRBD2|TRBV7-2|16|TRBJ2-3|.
TGTGCCAGCAGCCTGCGGGGGGGCCGTGGCACAGATACGCAGTATTTT
CASSLRGGRGTDTQYF
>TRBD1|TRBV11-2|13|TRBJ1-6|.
TGTGCCAGCAGCCCAGGGGGGAGTTCACCCCTCCACTTT
CASSPGGSSPLHF
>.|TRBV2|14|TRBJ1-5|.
TGTGCCAGCAAGCCACAGGGAGGGGTTCAGCCCCAGCATTTT
CASKPQGGVQPQHF
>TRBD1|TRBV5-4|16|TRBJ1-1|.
TGTGCCAGCAGCTTGGGAGGGGGCGCAGGTGCCACTGAAGCTTTCTTT
CASSLGGGAGATEAFF
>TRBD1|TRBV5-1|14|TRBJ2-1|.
TGCGCCAGCAGCAAGGGGGACAGGGTGGATGAGCAGTTCTTC
CASSKGDRVDEQFF
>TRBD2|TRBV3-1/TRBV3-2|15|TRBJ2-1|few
TGTGCCAGCACCCCGGGTAGCGGGGGACGAGATGAGCAGTTCTTC
CASTPGSGGRDEQFF
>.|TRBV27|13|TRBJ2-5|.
TGTGCCAGCAGTTGGACAGCCCAAGAGACCCAGTACTTC
CASSWTAQETQYF